The T cell receptor beta chain under discussion was sequenced for a study of T cell responses to AZD1222 COVID-19 vaccine. Study-level points and caveats: Nearly half of spike-specific TCRs reportedly go after variant regions that carry no mutations. Only a handful of AZD1222 recipients were seropositive at baseline.

The V gene lost 5 bases and the J gene lost 0 bases, with 2 bases spanning the gap. The CDR3 is made up of 12 amino acids. Germline values: CDR1 SGHDN, CDR2 FVKESK. Notes on this clone: The antigen remains undetermined.

The table came from immunoSEQ multiplex PCR; TCRdb's copy has only in-frame clones and leaves some out. The table records 50,000 to 60,000 clones, over 70% of them present only once. This chain connects TRBV14 to TRBJ2-1, with no clear D. This TCR was recovered from an adult in good health. The sample in question was peripheral blood, obtained on day 0 of AZD1222 vaccination. This CDR3 is CASSYSYNEQFF. The CDR3 DNA sequence: TGTGCCAGCAGCTACTCCTACAATGAGCAGTTCTTC.